This passage covers 32 T cell receptor beta chains from one sample sequenced in a study of T cells in women clearing cervical HPV infection. The data were produced by immunoSEQ multiplex PCR, yet TCRdb's version contains in-frame clones alone and is incomplete. In total, the table holds 30,000 to 40,000 clones. The source material was blood buffy coat. The receptors were gathered from a woman between 18 and 70 years old with a cervical HPV16 infection that either progressed to CIN3+ or cleared (not recorded which).

A remark on this clone: The CDR3 end is not reached by the read, which stops 3 residues before it; the germline J gene fills it in. The chain links TRBV10-2 to TRBJ1-6; 7 bases map to TRBD1. The germline V gene encodes CDR1 WSHSY and CDR2 SAAADI. Trimming at V came to 6 bases and at J to 5 bases, leaving 4 bases not matched to a gene. This CDR3 has 14 residues. The part of the CDR3 DNA that was read is TGCGCCAGCAGAACGACAGGGAATAATTCACCC. It is translated as CASRTTGNNSP. The CDR3 in its entirety is CASRTTGNNSPLHF.

As for this clone: The CDR3 goes on 3 residues after the read ends, and that part is filled in from the germline J gene. V gene TRBV5-1 combines with J gene TRBJ1-1; D might be TRBD1 (5 bases). This CDR3 spans 13 amino acids. V was shortened by 6 bases and J by 3 bases, with 12 bases between the two germline ends. Germline CDR1 reads SGHRS; CDR2 reads YFSETQ. CDR3 amino acids: CASTAGVDTEAFF. The covered CDR3 bases are TGCGCCAGCACCGCGGGGGTCGACACTGAA.

With respect to this clone: The CDR3 is cut off 3 residues early in the read; its end comes from the germline J gene. This chain uses TRBV20-1 with TRBJ1-2; tentatively, D is TRBD1 (5 bases). Trimming removed 0 bases at V and 6 bases at J, with 14 bases between. The CDR3 has 14 residues. Germline V gene sequence: CDR1 DFQATT, CDR2 SNEGSKA (reference sequence). CDR3 DNA, as far as it was read: TGCAGTGCTAGAGATCGGACAACCGATGATGGC. Its protein product is CSARDRTTDDG. The complete CDR3 sequence is CSARDRTTDDGYTF.

As to this clone: Read sequence stops 3 residues before the CDR3 end, and the germline J gene provides the missing end. This sequence joins TRBV5-1 and TRBJ2-4; 9 positions match TRBD1. With 4 bases clipped from V and 3 bases from J, the junction kept 5 bases outside the gene matches. CDR3 length: 15 residues. Germline V gene sequence: CDR1 SGHRS, CDR2 YFSETQ. CDR3 bases read: TGCGCCAGCAGCCCGGGACAGGGTAGCAAAAACATT. It encodes CASSPGQGSKNI. The CDR3 as a whole reads CASSPGQGSKNIQYF. Full variable domain (missing parts from reference TRBV5-1 and TRBJ2-4): KAGVTQTPRYLIKTRGQQVTLSCSPISGHRSVSWYQQTPGQGLQFLFEYFSETQRNKGNFPGRFSGRQFSNSRSEMNVSTLELGDSALYLCASSPGQGSKNIQYFGAGTRLSVL.

On this clone itself: Coverage ceases 3 residues before the CDR3 finishes, and the germline J gene fills in the end. The rearrangement uses TRBV7-9 and TRBJ2-7, with 8 bases lining up with TRBD1. The CDR3 has 13 residues. V dropped 6 bases and J dropped 5; count of bases not matched to a gene: 6. From germline, CDR1 is SEHNR and CDR2 FQNEAQ (reference sequence). The CDR3 loop is CASSDRGANEQYF. Incomplete CDR3 DNA: TGTGCCAGCAGTGACAGGGGAGCCAACGAG.

CDR3 amino acids: CSASDRGFEQFF. Incomplete CDR3 DNA: TGCAGTGCCTCGGACAGGGGGTTTGAG. This chain uses TRBV20-1 with TRBJ2-1; 10 bases match TRBD1. The CDR3 extends 3 residues past the end of the read, so its final part is completed from the germline J gene. Per germline, CDR1 DFQATT and CDR2 SNEGSKA (reference sequence). Losses at the gene ends were 6 bases for V and 9 bases for J; bases not matched to a gene: 5. The CDR3 is 12 amino acids.

The CDR3 DNA, read in part, is TGTGCCAGTACCCCTATTGATAGGGCCGGGGAG. Translation: CASTPIDRAGE. In full, the CDR3 is CASTPIDRAGELFF. The chain links TRBV19 to TRBJ2-2; D unresolved. The read ends 3 residues early relative to the CDR3; the germline J gene fills the gap. Trimming took 7 bases from V and 6 from J, leaving 15 bases between them. CDR3 length: 14 residues. Germline CDR1 LNHDA, CDR2 SQIVND (reference sequence).

With regard to this clone: The sequence runs out 3 residues before the end of the CDR3; the remainder is reconstructed from the germline J gene. This chain uses TRBV20-1 with TRBJ2-7, with D possibly being TRBD2 (6 bases). The CDR3 sequence is 15 residues long. V dropped 7 bases and J dropped 2 bases, with 21 bases sitting between them. Germline CDR1 DFQATT, CDR2 SNEGSKA (reference sequence). The sequenced part of the CDR3 DNA is TGCAGTGAAAGGATAGAACTAGCCGTGACCTACGAG. Protein sequence: CSERIELAVTYE. The full CDR3 is CSERIELAVTYEQYF.

As to this clone: The DNA ends 3 residues before the CDR3 does, and the rest of the CDR3 is filled in from the germline J gene. The chain is built from TRBV2 and TRBJ2-7; no clear D. The CDR3 spans 13 residues. From germline, CDR1 is SNHLY and CDR2 FYNNEI. The germline V and J ends were trimmed by 1 base and 4 bases, with 8 bases remaining between them. The CDR3 loop is CASSEETGYEQYF. The part of the CDR3 DNA that was read is TGTGCCAGCAGTGAAGAGACGGGTTACGAG.

CDR3 sequence: CASSFPGTSGTSDTQYF. The covered CDR3 bases are TGTGCCAGCAGCTTTCCCGGGACTAGCGGAACCTCCGATACG. This sequence joins TRBV7-3 and TRBJ2-3; 11 nucleotides line up with TRBD2. The CDR3 end lies 3 residues beyond the end of the read and is filled in from the germline J gene. Germline values: CDR1 SGHTA, CDR2 FQGTGA. V gave up 3 bases and J gave up 6 bases; unmatched junction bases: 11. CDR3 length equals 17 residues.

Of note for this clone: The CDR3 end lies 3 residues beyond the end of the read and is filled in from the germline J gene. The genes are TRBV2 and TRBJ2-4; D call uncertain. The CDR3 contains 13 residues. The germline V gene has CDR1 SNHLY and CDR2 FYNNEI. The CDR3 spells CASSEQGRSGQYF. The covered CDR3 bases are TGTGCCAGCAGTGAACAAGGCAGGAGTGGT.

A remark on this clone: The CDR3 end falls 3 residues outside the read, so it is completed with the germline J gene. This chain links TRBV11-1 with TRBJ2-7; the match to TRBD2 covers 8 bases. Germline values: CDR1 SGHAT, CDR2 FQDESV (reference sequence). J gave up 3 bases and V 1 base, and 2 bases lay outside the gene matches. The CDR3 is 14 amino acids. This CDR3 reads CASSLVGTSYEQYF. The part of the CDR3 DNA that was read is TGTGCCAGCAGCTTAGTTGGGACTAGCTACGAG.

As regards this clone: The CDR3 extends 3 residues past the end of the read, so its final part is completed from the germline J gene. V is TRBV18 and J is TRBJ2-2; the match to TRBD1 covers 9 bases. Germline V gene data show CDR1 as KGHSH and CDR2 as LQKENI. The V and J ends lost 3 bases and 3 bases, in that order; junction bases with no gene match: 8. This CDR3 has 17 amino acids. This CDR3 is CASSPRPGQGHTGELFF. Incomplete CDR3 DNA: TGTGCCAGCTCACCCCGACCCGGACAGGGGCACACCGGGGAG.

Points on this clone: The CDR3 end falls 3 residues outside the read, so it is completed with the germline J gene. The chain is built from TRBV7-2 and TRBJ2-7; D call uncertain. V was trimmed by 2 bases and J by 5 bases, leaving 10 bases between them. Germline V gene lookup returns CDR1 SGHTA and CDR2 FQGNSA. The CDR3 is 13 amino acids. The CDR3 spells CASSLSRSDEQYF. The covered CDR3 bases are TGTGCCAGCAGCTTAAGCAGGTCAGACGAG.

Concerning this clone itself: The missing CDR3 end, 3 residues past where the read stops, is filled in from the germline J gene. The genes are TRBV12-3 or TRBV12-4 and TRBJ2-2; D is perhaps TRBD2 (5 bases). V dropped 7 bases and J dropped 7 bases, with 16 bases sitting between them. CDR3 length: 14 residues. The chain's CDR3 is CASIPELVSGELFF. The sequenced part of the CDR3 DNA is TGTGCCAGCATCCCCGAACTAGTTAGCGGGGAG.

About this clone itself: The read falls 3 residues short of the CDR3 end, and the missing part is taken from the germline J gene. V and J are TRBV5-1 and TRBJ1-1, with D possibly TRBD1 on 5 matching bases. This CDR3 has 15 amino acids. Germline CDR1 is SGHRS and CDR2 is YFSETQ. V lost 0 bases, J lost 3 bases, and 12 bases lay in between. CDR3 bases read: TGCGCCAGCAGCTTGGGGGGACTAAGCGACACTGAA. The encoded protein is CASSLGGLSDTE. The whole CDR3 sequence is CASSLGGLSDTEAFF.

This clone shows up as medium-sized by frequency. The CDR3 end lies 3 residues beyond the end of the read and is filled in from the germline J gene. This chain uses TRBV20-1 with TRBJ1-2, with 12 bases matching TRBD1. This CDR3 contains 15 residues. V lost 0 bases and J lost 6; bases outside the gene matches: 5. Germline values: CDR1 DFQATT, CDR2 SNEGSKA (reference sequence). CDR3 amino acids: CSARDWGQGADGYTF. CDR3 DNA (partial): TGCAGTGCTAGAGATTGGGGACAGGGGGCTGATGGC.

To note about this clone: Coverage ceases 3 residues before the CDR3 finishes, and the germline J gene fills in the end. The chain recombines TRBV7-3 with TRBJ2-3; 12 positions agree with TRBD2. The length of the CDR3 is 16 residues. Germline CDR1 reads SGHTA; CDR2 reads FQGTGA. The ends lost 5 bases at V and 6 bases at J; junction bases unmatched: 9. The CDR3 here is CASSPSLAGGRDTQYF. The part of the CDR3 DNA that was read is TGTGCCAGCAGCCCCTCTCTAGCGGGGGGGCGGGATACG.

On this clone: The read halts 3 residues ahead of the CDR3 end, with the missing end drawn from the germline J gene. The V and J genes are TRBV5-4 and TRBJ2-3; D not certain. Germline values: CDR1 SGHNT, CDR2 YYREEE (reference sequence). The CDR3 sequence is 11 residues long. The V and J ends lost 2 bases and 6 bases respectively, with 4 bases between them. The DNA read from the CDR3 is TGTGCCAGCAGCTTCTACGATACG. Residues: CASSFYDT. The entire CDR3 protein reads CASSFYDTQYF.

About this clone: Coverage ceases 3 residues before the CDR3 finishes, and the germline J gene fills in the end. The chain is built from TRBV7-9 and TRBJ1-2; a possible D gene is TRBD1 (5 bases). Per the germline V gene, CDR1 is SEHNR and CDR2 is FQNEAQ (reference sequence). V was shortened by 0 bases and J by 5 bases, with 7 bases between the two germline ends. The CDR3 is 13 amino acids. CDR3 DNA (partial): TGTGCCAGCAGCTTAGCGCAGGGATATGGC. It yields the protein CASSLAQGYG. The complete CDR3 reads CASSLAQGYGYTF.

As regards this clone: Read sequence stops 3 residues before the CDR3 end, and the germline J gene provides the missing end. The V and J genes are TRBV30 and TRBJ2-4; tentative D call: TRBD2 (6 bases). Germline V CDR1 and CDR2: GTSNPN, SVGIG (reference sequence). The CDR3 runs to 12 residues. CDR3 DNA (partial): TGTGCCTGGAGTGTAATGGGGGGAGGT. Amino acids: CAWSVMGGG. The full CDR3 sequence reads CAWSVMGGGQYF.

As to this clone: The read gets to within 3 residues of the CDR3 end, and the germline J gene fills in the rest. V gene TRBV19 combines with J gene TRBJ1-1; 8 bases map to TRBD1. This CDR3 spans 13 amino acids. Germline values: CDR1 LNHDA, CDR2 SQIVND (reference sequence). V trimming: 5 bases; J trimming: 7 bases; junction bases outside the gene matches: 6. The chain's CDR3 is CASSPGTGLEAFF. The DNA read from the CDR3 is TGTGCCAGTAGTCCCGGGACAGGCCTTGAA.

Comment on this clone: The DNA ends 3 residues before the CDR3 does, and the rest of the CDR3 is filled in from the germline J gene. The chain carries TRBV19 and TRBJ2-3; 7 bases align to TRBD1. V shed 5 bases and J 0 bases; nucleotides not matched to a gene: 8. Looked up from germline, CDR1 is LNHDA and CDR2 is SQIVND (reference sequence). The CDR3 length is 16 residues. The CDR3 reads CASSVTGDPSTDTQYF. The sequenced CDR3 bases are TGTGCCAGTAGTGTCACAGGGGACCCTAGCACAGATACG.

Details on this clone: The read ends 3 residues before the CDR3 terminus; that terminus is restored from the germline J gene. The chain couples TRBV10-3 to TRBJ2-5; 8 bases are a match to TRBD2. Germline assignment: CDR1 ENHRY and CDR2 SYGVKD. This CDR3 contains 14 residues. V dropped 4 bases and J dropped 2; count of bases not matched to a gene: 3. The CDR3 is CAISVVAGQETQYF. Partial CDR3 DNA: TGTGCCATCAGTGTCGTAGCGGGGCAAGAGACC.

A remark on this clone: The CDR3 end lies 3 residues beyond the end of the read and is filled in from the germline J gene. The genes are TRBV5-1 and TRBJ2-1; weak D call: TRBD2 (6 bases). The germline V gene encodes CDR1 SGHRS and CDR2 YFSETQ. The CDR3 spans 15 residues. Trimming shortened V by 5 bases and J by 4 bases, and 16 bases separated the two germline ends. The CDR3 DNA, read in part, is TGCGCCAGCAGGAGGCTGGGGGGAACTTACAATGAG. Encoded protein: CASRRLGGTYNE. The complete CDR3 reads CASRRLGGTYNEQFF.

Details on this clone: The read stops 3 residues short of the end of the CDR3; the missing end is completed from the germline J gene. J is TRBJ2-7 and V is TRBV5-4; 7 nucleotides line up with TRBD2. Unmatched junction bases numbered 3, after V lost 1 base and J lost 2 bases. The CDR3 consists of 14 residues. Germline assignment: CDR1 SGHNT and CDR2 YYREEE (reference sequence). The DNA read from the CDR3 is TGTGCCAGCAGCTTGAGCGGGAATCCCTACGAG. Protein: CASSLSGNPYE. In full, the CDR3 is CASSLSGNPYEQYF.

On this clone: The read terminates 3 residues before the CDR3 end, so the remaining end is supplied by the germline J gene. This rearrangement joins TRBV15 to TRBJ2-3; D not certain. The CDR3 is made up of 11 amino acids. Looked up from germline, CDR1 is LNHNV and CDR2 is YYDKDF (reference sequence). The V and J ends lost 5 bases and 6 bases respectively, with 6 bases between them. The covered CDR3 bases are TGTGCCACCAGCGAGCTGGATACG. Translated, it gives CATSELDT. The CDR3 in full is CATSELDTQYF.

As to this clone: The CDR3 extends 3 residues past the end of the read, so its final part is completed from the germline J gene. J is TRBJ2-3 and V is TRBV11-3; D is perhaps TRBD2 (6 bases). V was pared by 5 bases and J by 0 bases, with 12 bases between. This CDR3 region has 15 residues. Germline V gene data show CDR1 as SGHNT and CDR2 as YENEEA. The covered CDR3 bases are TGTGCCAGCAGCGCCGGGACTCCTAGCACAGATACG. It translates to CASSAGTPSTDT. The entire CDR3 is CASSAGTPSTDTQYF.

Worth noting for this clone: The read falls 3 residues short of the CDR3 end, and the missing part is taken from the germline J gene. The genes are TRBV19 and TRBJ1-4, with TRBD1 as a possible D gene (6 bases). This CDR3 contains 16 residues. Germline V lookup: CDR1 LNHDA, CDR2 SQIVND (reference sequence). CDR3 DNA (partial): TGTGCCAGTAGTCCTGGACAGAGGGCTGGGGCCAACGTA. Translating gives CASSPGQRAGANV. The full-length CDR3 reads as CASSPGQRAGANVLFF.

A word on this clone: The read finishes 3 residues shy of the CDR3 end, and the germline J gene is used to complete it. The J gene is TRBJ2-7, the V gene TRBV2, with TRBD1 identical over 8 bases. Germline-derived CDR1 and CDR2 are SNHLY and FYNNEI. This CDR3 contains 14 residues. Losses at the gene ends were 6 bases for V and 0 bases for J; bases not matched to a gene: 4. CDR3 bases read: TGTGCCAGCAGAGAGACAGGGGACTCCTACGAG. It specifies CASRETGDSYE. The whole CDR3 protein reads CASRETGDSYEQYF.

About this clone itself: The DNA ends 3 residues before the CDR3 does, and the rest of the CDR3 is filled in from the germline J gene. The rearrangement joins TRBV19 to TRBJ1-5; a possible D gene is TRBD1 (6 bases). Deletions cut 4 bases from V and 5 bases from J, with 6 bases between. The CDR3 is 12 residues long. Looked up from germline, CDR1 is LNHDA and CDR2 is SQIVND (reference sequence). The DNA read from the CDR3 is TGTGCCAGTAGTACAGGGGATCAGCCC. Translated: CASSTGDQP. In full, the CDR3 is CASSTGDQPQHF.

This CDR3 reads CASSRDISYEQYF. The part of the CDR3 DNA that was read is TGTGCCAGTAGCAGGGACATCTCCTACGAG. The rearrangement joins TRBV19 to TRBJ2-7, with a tentative D call TRBD1 (6 bases). The sequence runs out 3 residues before the end of the CDR3; the remainder is reconstructed from the germline J gene. V gave up 6 bases and J gave up 0 bases, with 9 bases separating them. Germline V gene data show CDR1 as LNHDA and CDR2 as SQIVND (reference sequence). This CDR3 spans 13 amino acids.